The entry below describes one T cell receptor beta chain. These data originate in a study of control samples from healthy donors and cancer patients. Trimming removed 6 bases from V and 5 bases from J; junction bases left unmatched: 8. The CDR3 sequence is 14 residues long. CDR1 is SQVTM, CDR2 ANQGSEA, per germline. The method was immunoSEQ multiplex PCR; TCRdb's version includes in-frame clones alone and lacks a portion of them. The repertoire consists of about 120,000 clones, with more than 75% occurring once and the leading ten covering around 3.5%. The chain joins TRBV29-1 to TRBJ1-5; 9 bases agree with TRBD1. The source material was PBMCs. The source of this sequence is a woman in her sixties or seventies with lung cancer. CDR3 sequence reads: CSVSTGGKDQPQHF. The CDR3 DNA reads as TGCAGCGTATCGACAGGGGGTAAGGATCAGCCCCAGCATTTT.